This paragraph reports one TCR beta chain. This clone occurred a few times. Its specific antigen is unknown. Within one base of it there is no much larger clone, and no base qualities were kept. This sample is part of a study of glioma-infiltrating T cells after dendritic cell vaccination (dated by TCRdb to the mid-2010s). Turning to the overall study: The cohort included around 15 glioblastoma patients drawn from Phase I and II dendritic cell vaccination trials, of whom 9 were newly diagnosed and 6 had recurrent disease. The vaccine was prepared from monocyte-derived dendritic cells that were cultured for seven to eight days with IL-4 and GM-CSF and then pulsed overnight with autologous tumor lysate. Each patient got three intradermal injections of the dendritic cell vaccine, spaced at biweekly intervals, in the arm below the axilla. In glioblastoma patients vaccinated with dendritic cells, deep sequencing of TCR beta CDR3 regions served to measure the amount of tumor-infiltrating lymphocytes and to compare repertoires between tumor and blood. Between about 2003 and 2012, patients were given autologous tumor lysate-pulsed dendritic cell vaccination. Survival after dendritic cell vaccination was correlated with TCR sequencing metrics, such as TIL content and the overlap between tumor and blood repertoires.

There are 23 amino acids in the CDR3, from cysteine to phenylalanine inclusive. The only DNA kept is the CDR3, 69 bases in frame from the first base. The V end loses 0 bases and the J end loses 5 bases, and a stretch of 35 bases separates them. The germline V gene specifies SGHRS as CDR1 and YFSETQ as CDR2. The immunoSEQ assay amplified TCRB CDR3 regions from roughly 2 micrograms of genomic DNA, or from all available DNA when less than that amount was available. Multiplex PCR used 60 forward primers for TCR V beta segments and 13 reverse primers for J beta segments. To estimate reads per starting template, synthetic control templates were spiked into each sample at limiting dilution. Sequencing produced 87 bp reads on the Illumina HiSeq System. In the paper's pipeline: PCR and sequencing errors were removed by merging closely related sequences with a nearest neighbor algorithm. TCR overlap was defined as the percentage of unique tumor TCR beta sequences that were also found in the peripheral blood of the same patient. The immuneACCESS repertoire file appears here via TCRdb, limited to in-frame rearrangements. These files lack a portion of the clones; in checked studies, under half of the deficit traces to unresolved V genes, and the cause of the others is not known. That table supplies the V and J calls and clone size; D and trimming were determined from the DNA. The sample data list 80,000 to 100,000 clones, and 75% to 85% of these were observed just once. The ten largest clonotypes hold around 5.9% of the sample.

To be selected, patients needed enough residual fresh-frozen tumor tissue and more than two years of available survival data. Molecular status otherwise varied across the glioblastoma patients, but none of them carried an isocitrate dehydrogenase mutation. PBMC were collected before vaccination, two weeks after the third vaccination, and at tumor progression if tumor progression occurred. The Qiagen DNeasy Blood extraction Kit was used to extract genomic DNA. Paper-wide results and their limitations: The three-group TCR overlap response model was characterized as speculative, and prospective validation of the model was stated to be required. After dendritic cell vaccination, a higher estimated pretreatment TIL content predicted longer time to progression and longer overall survival. TCR clonality showed no direct relationship with survival, which suggests that a diverse polyclonal response may matter. The cohort was small and heterogeneous, with few patients having full blood and tumor sets and even fewer initial-recurrent tumor pairs.

The rearranged segments are TRBV5-1 and TRBJ2-2, and the D gene may be TRBD1, 6 bases matching. The source material was blood, sampled before dendritic cell vaccination. The receptor comes from a human donor with glioblastoma. The encoded CDR3 is CASSLGGLAEGRGEDMMTGELFF. The DNA sequence is TGCGCCAGCAGCTTGGGGGGGCTAGCCGAAGGAAGGGGTGAGGATATGATGACCGGGGAGCTGTTTTTT.